This is a list of T cell receptor beta chains from one sample in a study of monozygotic twins with inflammatory bowel disease. TCRdb re-called the 5' RACE reads and gives one entry per CDR3 protein, without DNA. The table counts some 210,000 distinct CDR3 sequences; 1.5% to 2% lies in the top ten. Sequencing was performed on blood. These receptors originate from a human donor with ulcerative colitis or Crohn's disease, or a healthy co-twin of an affected twin (not recorded which). Both conserved end residues are part of each CDR3.

v_gene: TRBV7-2; len: 16; j_gene: TRBJ2-5; CDR3aa: CASSAGLAGLQETQYF
v_gene: TRBV6-5; len: 14; j_gene: TRBJ2-7; CDR3aa: CASSYGPPRGEQYF
v_gene: TRBV5-1; len: 16; j_gene: TRBJ1-5; CDR3aa: CASSEGQNYGNQPQHF
v_gene: TRBV6-1; len: 11; j_gene: TRBJ1-1; CDR3aa: CASSEGSRTFF
v_gene: TRBV3-1; len: 16; j_gene: TRBJ1-3; CDR3aa: CASSQYDGQGGNTIYF
v_gene: TRBV24-1; len: 15; j_gene: TRBJ2-1; CDR3aa: CATSDPGGGNNEQFF
v_gene: TRBV29-1; len: 13; j_gene: TRBJ1-1; CDR3aa: CSVVTVMNTEALF
v_gene: TRBV13; len: 15; j_gene: TRBJ1-1; CDR3aa: CASSPGGGPNTEAFF
v_gene: TRBV5-1; len: 14; j_gene: TRBJ1-2; CDR3aa: CASSLNRVGYGYTF
v_gene: TRBV6-5; len: 14; j_gene: TRBJ1-1; CDR3aa: CASSLPGQGAEAFF
v_gene: TRBV2; len: 14; j_gene: TRBJ2-2; CDR3aa: CASRDRGYTGELFF
v_gene: TRBV21-1; len: 18; j_gene: TRBJ2-7; CDR3aa: CASSAKCTWAGGSYEQYF
v_gene: TRBV6-5; len: 14; j_gene: TRBJ1-5; CDR3aa: CASSYADSNQPQHF
v_gene: TRBV5-1; len: 14; j_gene: TRBJ2-1; CDR3aa: CASSKGQGFHEQFF
v_gene: TRBV6-5; len: 14; j_gene: TRBJ1-2; CDR3aa: CASSFGASNYGYTF
v_gene: TRBV20-1; len: 14; j_gene: TRBJ2-1; CDR3aa: CSAIAGGPAPEQFF
v_gene: TRBV28; len: 12; j_gene: TRBJ1-2; CDR3aa: CASSKQGHGYTF
v_gene: TRBV29-1; len: 12; j_gene: TRBJ1-2; CDR3aa: CSVVEGGHGYTF
v_gene: TRBV7-2; len: 15; j_gene: TRBJ2-7; CDR3aa: CASSGGPGTVYEQYF
v_gene: TRBV13; len: 17; j_gene: TRBJ2-1; CDR3aa: CASSLGLGGTFYNEQFF
v_gene: TRBV7-3; len: 16; j_gene: TRBJ2-3; CDR3aa: CASSLIGAASTDTQYF
v_gene: TRBV15; len: 17; j_gene: TRBJ2-3; CDR3aa: CATSRVRVGGITDTQYF
v_gene: TRBV7-2; len: 14; j_gene: TRBJ1-1; CDR3aa: CASRPPFDGTEAFF
v_gene: TRBV6-5; len: 12; j_gene: TRBJ1-2; CDR3aa: CASSERSQGYTF
v_gene: TRBV11-2; len: 13; j_gene: TRBJ2-1; CDR3aa: CASSLDPHNEQFF
v_gene: TRBV20-1; len: 14; j_gene: TRBJ2-3; CDR3aa: CSARGGGVTDTQYF
v_gene: TRBV18; len: 14; j_gene: TRBJ2-5; CDR3aa: CASSPPSRPETQYF
v_gene: TRBV28; len: 14; j_gene: TRBJ2-7; CDR3aa: CASSSVTAIYEQYF
v_gene: TRBV7-9; len: 15; j_gene: TRBJ1-2; CDR3aa: CATTPGGLNNYGYTF
v_gene: TRBV7-2; len: 15; j_gene: TRBJ2-5; CDR3aa: CASSSFLGWQETQYF
v_gene: TRBV6-1; len: 17; j_gene: TRBJ1-4; CDR3aa: CASRQYSGQGLNEKLFF
v_gene: TRBV20-1; len: 15; j_gene: TRBJ2-3; CDR3aa: CSARDAGLATDTQYF
v_gene: TRBV2; len: 15; j_gene: TRBJ2-2; CDR3aa: CASGFQGANTGELFF
v_gene: TRBV2; len: 14; j_gene: TRBJ2-7; CDR3aa: CASSAGAAPYEQYF
v_gene: TRBV18; len: 16; j_gene: TRBJ1-4; CDR3aa: CASSPGFGRGREKLFF
v_gene: TRBV5-5; len: 14; j_gene: TRBJ2-1; CDR3aa: CASSPGTGFNEQFF
v_gene: TRBV10-3; len: 12; j_gene: TRBJ2-3; CDR3aa: CAISEPRDTQYF
v_gene: TRBV4-1; len: 17; j_gene: TRBJ2-1; CDR3aa: CASSQALRAGESREQFF